Following are 32 T cell receptor beta chains from one sample sequenced in a study of T-cell reconstitution after alpha-beta-depleted transplantation in children. Preparation of the TCRbeta library involved a method that used unique molecular identifiers. Using its own MiXCR run on the PCR reads, TCRdb lists one record per CDR3 protein. The sample shows around 600,000 distinct CDR3 sequences, around 17% of them seen only once. Sequencing used PBMCs from the stem cell graft donor, obtained from the stem cell graft. Receptor source: a human donor who donated a stem cell graft to a child with acute myeloid leukemia.

The rearrangement uses TRBV18 and TRBJ1-2; D may be TRBD1 (5 bases). This CDR3 is built from 15 residues. V shed 3 bases and J shed 3 bases, with 14 bases lying between them. The germline CDR1 and CDR2 sequences are KGHSH and LQKENI. The CDR3 loop reads CASSPTDSLHYGYTF. CDR3 DNA sequence: TGTGCCAGCTCACCTACCGACAGTCTCCACTATGGCTACACCTTC.

This chain links TRBV7-9 with TRBJ2-3; D is ambiguous. Trimming took off 5 bases at V and 5 bases at J, with 8 bases between the two ends. Germline V gene data show CDR1 as SEHNR and CDR2 as FQNEAQ (reference sequence). The CDR3 spans 12 residues. The chain's CDR3 is CASSRPEDTQYF. The CDR3 coding sequence is TGTGCCAGCAGCCGACCTGAAGATACGCAGTATTTT. Complete variable domain (other parts from reference TRBV7-9 and TRBJ2-3): DTGVSQNPRHKITKRGQNVTFRCDPISEHNRLYWYRQTLGQGPEFLTYFQNEAQLEKSRLLSDRFSAERPKGSFSTLEIQRTEQGDSAMYLCASSRPEDTQYFGPGTRLTVL.

This clonotype was recorded at least ten times. This chain links TRBV12-3 or TRBV12-4 with TRBJ1-2; 8 bases fit TRBD1. The CDR3 spans 13 residues. V shed 6 bases, J shed 8 bases, and the junction held 8 bases outside the gene matches. Written as DNA, the CDR3 is TGTGCCAGCAGCCGACAGGGGATCGGAGGCTACACCTTC. This encodes CASSRQGIGGYTF.

This chain links TRBV29-1 with TRBJ1-1, with D tentatively TRBD1 (6 bases). CDR3 length equals 13 residues. Germline CDR1 and CDR2: SQVTM and ANQGSEA. V was pared by 3 bases and J by 1 base, with 9 bases between. CDR3 loop: CSVDRGQNTEAFF. CDR3 coding DNA: TGCAGCGTTGATAGGGGACAGAACACTGAAGCTTTCTTT. Variable domain in full (rest from reference TRBV29-1 and TRBJ1-1): SAVISQKPSRDICQRGTSLTIQCQVDSQVTMMFWYRQQPGQSLTLIATANQGSEATYESGFVIDKFPISRPNLTFSTLTVSNMSPEDSSIYLCSVDRGQNTEAFFGQGTRLTVV.

In its sample, this clonotype was seen many times. V is TRBV29-1 and J is TRBJ2-1; 7 bases fit TRBD2. Germline loops: CDR1 SQVTM, CDR2 ANQGSEA. The CDR3 extends over 12 amino acids. V lost 7 bases and J lost 5; bases outside the gene matches: 5. CDR3 region: CSGGGFDNEQFF. The CDR3 DNA follows: TGCAGCGGCGGGGGTTTCGACAATGAGCAGTTCTTC.

There are many counts of this clonotype. The V and J genes are TRBV20-1 and TRBJ2-7; no clear D gene. Trimming stripped 0 bases from V and 3 bases from J, with 9 bases between. The CDR3 extends over 13 amino acids. The germline gives CDR1 DFQATT, CDR2 SNEGSKA (reference sequence). The CDR3 region has the DNA TGCAGTGCTAGAGATGCCGGGTACTACGAGCAGTACTTC. This codes for CSARDAGYYEQYF.

This clonotype was seen a few times. This chain links TRBV12-3 or TRBV12-4 with TRBJ2-3; 7 bases fit TRBD2. Trimming removed 7 bases from V and 2 bases from J; junction bases left unmatched: 15. The CDR3 is 17 residues long. The CDR3 loop is CASTAEGRADYTDTQYF. The CDR3 DNA reads TGTGCCAGCACCGCCGAAGGGAGGGCGGACTACACAGATACGCAGTATTTT.

This clonotype was picked up many times. The V gene is TRBV7-8, the J gene TRBJ1-5; weak D call: TRBD1 (6 bases). CDR3 size: 14 residues. CDR1 is SGHVS and CDR2 is FQNEAQ in the germline V gene. V lost 4 bases to trimming and J lost 4 bases, with 11 bases between them. In DNA form, the CDR3 reads TGTGCCAGCAGCTCCCGGGACACAAATCAGCCCCAGCATTTT. Translated, it gives CASSSRDTNQPQHF.

V is TRBV24-1 and J is TRBJ2-4; TRBD1 aligns across 7 bases. The germline gives CDR1 KGHDR, CDR2 SFDVKD. The V gene end was trimmed by 7 bases and the J gene end by 8 bases; junction bases not matched to a gene: 4. The CDR3 extends over 12 amino acids. The CDR3 nucleotides read TGTGCCACCAGCGAGACAGGGTACATTCAGTACTTC. This translates into CATSETGYIQYF.

This clonotype has only a few counts. This chain links TRBV5-1 with TRBJ2-5, with D maybe TRBD1 (5 bases). The V and J ends lost 1 base and 4 bases respectively, with 14 bases between them. The CDR3 is 15 amino acids. Per germline, CDR1 SGHRS and CDR2 YFSETQ. The CDR3 bases are TGCGCCAGCAGCTTGTCCCGTAGGGGAAGAGAGACCCAGTACTTC. Amino acid sequence: CASSLSRRGRETQYF.

The chain recombines TRBV25-1 with TRBJ2-2; D not resolved. V was pared by 1 base and J by 0 bases, with 9 bases between. The CDR3 runs to 16 residues. Germline V gene lookup returns CDR1 MGHDK and CDR2 SYGVNS. DNA for the CDR3: TGTGCCAGCAGTGAATGGGGAAGTACGAACACCGGGGAGCTGTTTTTT. Its protein is CASSEWGSTNTGELFF.

This sequence joins TRBV28 and TRBJ2-7; no clear D. Trimming took 2 bases from V and 5 from J, leaving 13 bases between them. This CDR3 has 14 residues. CDR1 MDHEN and CDR2 SYDVKM come from the germline V gene. The CDR3 DNA reads as TGTGCCAGCAGTTTAAGGGCAACACTACACGAGCAGTACGTC. Amino acids: CASSLRATLHEQYV.

The chain links TRBV6-2 or TRBV6-3 to TRBJ2-3, with D possibly being TRBD1 or TRBD2 (5 bases each). The CDR3 is 16 residues long. V lost 6 bases and J 3 bases, leaving 19 bases between the germline ends. The V gene's germline CDR1 is MNHEY and CDR2 SVGEGT. CDR3 sequence: CASSYTGSRVTDTQYF. CDR3 DNA sequence: TGTGCCAGCAGCTACACGGGGAGCAGGGTAACAGATACGCAGTATTTT.

The chain combines TRBV7-2 with TRBJ2-7; possible D gene TRBD1, 5 bases. This CDR3 is 16 amino acids long. From germline, CDR1 is SGHTA and CDR2 FQGNSA. V was clipped by 5 bases and J by 0 bases, with 17 bases between them. CDR3 DNA sequence: TGTGCCAGCAGCGGACAACCCGGGCCACTCTCCTACGAGCAGTACTTC. Translated: CASSGQPGPLSYEQYF.

This clonotype has at least ten counts. This sequence joins TRBV20-1 and TRBJ1-1; D might be TRBD1 (5 bases). V was pared by 1 base and J by 5 bases, with 11 bases between. The CDR3 sequence is 13 residues long. Germline V CDR1 and CDR2: DFQATT, SNEGSKA (reference sequence). CDR3 region: CSARVGRVTEAFF. CDR3 DNA sequence: TGCAGTGCTAGAGTGGGCAGGGTTACTGAAGCTTTCTTT.

The DNA of the CDR3 is TGTGCCAGCAGTTTTAGAAGGGGACAGGGCGGGAATGAGCAGTTCTTC. Its protein is CASSFRRGQGGNEQFF. This rearrangement joins TRBV27 to TRBJ2-1, with 9 bases matching TRBD1. CDR1 and CDR2 (germline): MNHEY, SMNVEV (reference sequence). The CDR3 loop spans 16 amino acids. V was pared by 3 bases and J by 7 bases, with 10 bases of the junction left unmatched.

This chain links TRBV7-2 with TRBJ2-3; D might be TRBD2 (5 bases). The CDR3 extends over 16 amino acids. Germline CDR1 is SGHTA and CDR2 is FQGNSA. V lost 3 bases and J 0 bases, leaving 13 bases between the germline ends. CDR3 coding DNA: TGTGCCAGCAGCTTTGTCGTAGCGCCTAGCACAGATACGCAGTATTTT. Translation gives CASSFVVAPSTDTQYF.

This clonotype was seen only once. V is TRBV30 and J is TRBJ1-6, with D unresolved. V was clipped by 0 bases and J by 1 base, with 1 base between them. CDR1 is GTSNPN and CDR2 is SVGIG in the germline V gene (reference sequence). This CDR3 has 13 amino acids. CDR3 residues: CAWSVSYNSPLHF. The CDR3 coding sequence is TGTGCCTGGAGTGTGTCCTATAATTCACCCCTCCACTTT.

In this sample, this clonotype turned up a few times. This chain links TRBV7-6 with TRBJ1-1; 8 nucleotides align to TRBD1. The CDR3 extends over 16 amino acids. Germline trimming cut 1 base from V and 3 bases from J; bases unmatched to any gene: 7. Germline CDR1 reads SGHVS; CDR2 reads FNYEAQ. The CDR3 protein is CASSLVGQGAYTEAFF. CDR3 sequence (DNA): TGTGCCAGCAGCTTAGTTGGTCAGGGGGCTTACACTGAAGCTTTCTTT.

The chain joins TRBV6-5 to TRBJ2-2, with TRBD2 identical over 8 bases. From germline, CDR1 is MNHEY and CDR2 SVGAGI. J was trimmed by 2 bases and V by 2 bases; bases with no gene match: 4. The CDR3 sequence is 16 residues long. CDR3 protein: CASSYIGGVNTGELFF. In nucleotides, the CDR3 is TGTGCCAGCAGTTACATCGGGGGGGTAAACACCGGGGAGCTGTTTTTT.

The gene calls are TRBV7-2 and TRBJ1-2; D possibly corresponds to TRBD1 (6 bases). V was pared by 3 bases and J by 4 bases, with 15 bases between. The CDR3 is 15 amino acids. Germline V gives CDR1 SGHTA, CDR2 FQGNSA. Written as DNA, the CDR3 is TGTGCCAGCAGCTTGCAAGGACAGCCAGTCTATGGCTACACCTTC. This sequence encodes CASSLQGQPVYGYTF.

The chain couples TRBV12-3 or TRBV12-4 to TRBJ1-1; D ambiguous. The CDR3 consists of 13 residues. Between the trimmed V and J ends, which lost 3 bases and 0 bases, there was a span of 5 bases. The CDR3 nucleotides are TGTGCCAGCAGTTTTATGATGAACACTGAAGCTTTCTTT. Translating gives CASSFMMNTEAFF.

The chain carries TRBV7-3 and TRBJ2-5, with TRBD1 matching 10 bases. This CDR3 comprises 16 residues. From germline, CDR1 is SGHTA and CDR2 FQGTGA. V dropped 2 bases and J dropped 5; count of bases not matched to a gene: 8. The CDR3 reads CASSLSRQGAFETQYF. The CDR3 DNA sequence: TGTGCCAGCAGCTTATCCCGACAGGGGGCTTTCGAGACCCAGTACTTC. The full variable domain, in which reference TRBV7-3 and TRBJ2-5 provide the parts outside the CDR3, is GAGVSQTPSNKVTEKGKYVELRCDPISGHTALYWYRQSLGQGPEFLIYFQGTGAADDSGLPNDRFFAVRPEGSVSTLKIQRTERGDSAVYLCASSLSRQGAFETQYFGPGTRLLVL.

This clonotype has ten or more counts. The chain employs TRBV20-1 and TRBJ2-1; 7 bases align to TRBD2. Germline-derived CDR1 and CDR2 are DFQATT and SNEGSKA (reference sequence). CDR3 length: 15 amino acids. V trimming: 5 bases; J trimming: 4 bases; junction bases outside the gene matches: 11. The CDR3 nucleotides are TGCAGTGCTCCCCTCCTGCGGGGGACTTACAATGAGCAGTTCTTC. The encoded protein is CSAPLLRGTYNEQFF.

This clonotype was counted at least ten times. The rearrangement links TRBV20-1 to TRBJ2-6, with a weak D call TRBD2 (5 bases). Looked up from germline, CDR1 is DFQATT and CDR2 is SNEGSKA (reference sequence). The length of the CDR3 is 14 residues. The ends were cut back, 6 bases at V and 0 bases at J, with 9 bases in the middle. CDR3 in amino acids: CSAPDSSGANVLTF. The CDR3 DNA follows: TGCAGTGCCCCGGACTCCTCTGGGGCCAACGTCCTGACTTTC.

There are a few counts of this clonotype. V gene TRBV12-3 or TRBV12-4 combines with J gene TRBJ2-1; D unresolved. The V and J ends lost 3 bases and 0 bases respectively, with 9 bases between them. This CDR3 is 15 amino acids long. CDR3 protein: CASSLSTRSYNEQFF. The DNA of the CDR3 is TGTGCCAGCAGTTTGTCCACCCGCTCCTACAATGAGCAGTTCTTC.

This clonotype was counted many times. The chain joins TRBV20-1 to TRBJ1-1, with D maybe TRBD1 (5 bases). V gave up 5 bases and J gave up 1 base, with 14 bases separating them. The germline V gene encodes CDR1 DFQATT and CDR2 SNEGSKA (reference sequence). This CDR3 comprises 14 residues. CDR3 nucleotides: TGCAGTGCTCCTAGGGGCACCCAGAACACTGAAGCTTTCTTT. Translating gives CSAPRGTQNTEAFF.

A few counts support this clonotype. The rearrangement links TRBV18 to TRBJ2-5; no definite D call. Trimming left V 0 bases short and J 5 bases short, with 4 bases between. The germline V gene has CDR1 KGHSH and CDR2 LQKENI. The CDR3 has 12 residues. The CDR3 nucleotides read TGTGCCAGCTCACCACCTAAGGAGACCCAGTACTTC. Protein sequence: CASSPPKETQYF. The full variable domain, completed using reference TRBV18 and TRBJ2-5, is NAGVMQNPRHLVRRRGQEARLRCSPMKGHSHVYWYRQLPEEGLKFMVYLQKENIIDESGMPKERFSAEFPKEGPSILRIQQVVRGDSAAYFCASSPPKETQYFGPGTRLLVL.

CDR3 nucleotides: TGTGCCAGCAGTCCTGCCGGGGTGCCGAGCAATCAGCCCCAGCATTTT. Translation gives CASSPAGVPSNQPQHF. This rearrangement joins TRBV5-5 to TRBJ1-5; D uncertain. In germline, CDR1 is SGHKS, CDR2 YYEKEE (reference sequence). The ends were cut back, 5 bases at V and 1 base at J, with 16 bases in the middle. CDR3 length: 16 amino acids.

This rearrangement joins TRBV20-1 to TRBJ2-3, with 15 positions matching TRBD2. Germline-derived CDR1 and CDR2 are DFQATT and SNEGSKA (reference sequence). The junction had 9 bases not matched to a gene; V was cut back by 0 bases and J by 2 bases. The CDR3 runs 19 residues. CDR3 loop: CSAREPTGLAGGHTDTQYF. The CDR3 nucleotides are TGCAGTGCTAGAGAACCTACGGGACTAGCGGGGGGCCACACAGATACGCAGTATTTT.

This clonotype has at least ten counts. The chain joins TRBV4-3 to TRBJ2-1; D not certain. The CDR3 has 13 amino acids. Germline CDR1 LGHNA, CDR2 YSLEER. The V gene lost 1 base and the J gene lost 2 bases, with 3 bases spanning the gap. The chain's CDR3 is CASSQGAYNEQFF. The CDR3 DNA follows: TGCGCCAGCAGCCAAGGGGCCTACAATGAGCAGTTCTTC.

This clonotype appeared many times. J is TRBJ2-5 and V is TRBV20-1; perhaps TRBD1 as D (5 bases). CDR1 and CDR2 (germline): DFQATT, SNEGSKA (reference sequence). This CDR3 contains 13 residues. V dropped 3 bases and J dropped 2 bases, with 10 bases sitting between them. CDR3: CSARRRQQETQYF. The CDR3 bases are TGCAGTGCTAGGAGGCGACAGCAAGAGACCCAGTACTTC.